This T cell receptor beta chain was profiled in a study of shared clonotypes between healthy human individuals. The study, taken as a whole, reports: Against clonotypes common to all four donors, non-shared ones had lower generation probabilities.

CDR3 length: 15 residues. Germline V gene data show CDR1 as SGDLS and CDR2 as YYNGEE. V gave up 4 bases and J gave up 6 bases; unmatched junction bases: 8. The assay ran at deep level. Methods used by the authors: ImmunoSEQ gave junction-only sequences without quality scores, so filtering differed. Here immunoSEQ multiplex PCR was the method, and the copy in TCRdb shows in-frame clones only, minus some. V and J calls and clone size are those listed in that table; D and trimming were worked out from the DNA. The data contain some 1,600,000 clones, approximately 98% of them seen just once; the ten biggest clones take up around 0.47%. Donors included only healthy HIV-negative adults lacking recent acute infections or vaccinations. This clone was detected only once. Its matching antigen is unknown.

The chain carries TRBV9 and TRBJ2-1; 9 bases fit TRBD2. What was sequenced was naive CD4+ T cells sorted from blood. Subset: CD45RA+ positively selected. The TCR sequence derives from a man aged 30 to 45 in good health. The DNA of the CDR3 is TGTGCCAGCAGCCGGACTAGCGCCTCGGTCAATGAGCAGTTCTTC. It encodes CASSRTSASVNEQFF. Combining the CDR3 with reference TRBV9 and TRBJ2-1 gives the whole variable domain DSGVTQTPKHLITATGQRVTLRCSPRSGDLSVYWYQQSLDQGLQFLIQYYNGEERAKGNILERFSAQQFPDLHSELNLSSLELGDSALYFCASSRTSASVNEQFFGPGTRLTVL.